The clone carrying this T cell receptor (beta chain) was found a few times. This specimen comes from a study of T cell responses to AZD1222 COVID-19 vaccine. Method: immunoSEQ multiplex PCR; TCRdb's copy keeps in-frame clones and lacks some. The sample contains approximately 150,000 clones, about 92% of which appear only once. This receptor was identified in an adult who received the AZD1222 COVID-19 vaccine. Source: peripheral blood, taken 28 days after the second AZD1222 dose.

CDR3 region: CASSLASGLNQPQHF. As DNA, the CDR3 is TGTGCCAGCAGCTTAGCCTCAGGACTCAATCAGCCCCAGCATTTT. This sequence joins TRBV7-6 and TRBJ1-5; D remains ambiguous. This CDR3 is 15 amino acids long. The V end was cut by 0 bases, the J end by 3 bases, with 9 bases between. The V gene's germline CDR1 is SGHVS and CDR2 FNYEAQ.